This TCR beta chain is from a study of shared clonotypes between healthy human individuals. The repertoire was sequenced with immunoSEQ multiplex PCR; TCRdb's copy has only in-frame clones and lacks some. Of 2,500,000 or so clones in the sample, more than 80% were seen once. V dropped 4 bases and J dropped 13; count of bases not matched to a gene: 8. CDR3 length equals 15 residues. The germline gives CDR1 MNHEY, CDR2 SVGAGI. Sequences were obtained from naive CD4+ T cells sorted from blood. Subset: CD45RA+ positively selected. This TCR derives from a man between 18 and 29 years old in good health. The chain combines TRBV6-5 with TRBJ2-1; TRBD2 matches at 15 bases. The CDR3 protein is CASSSWTSGRAQQFF. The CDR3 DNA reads TGTGCCAGCAGTTCCTGGACTAGCGGGAGGGCCCAACAGTTCTTC.